The text below deals with one TCR beta chain. Per the original methods: Amplified reference gene primers provided the basis for estimating nucleated cell counts. Profiled with immunoSEQ multiplex PCR; TCRdb holds only in-frame clones, not every one. Clone size and V and J calls were adopted from that table, with D and trimming inferred from the DNA. The sample records about 150,000 clones, 75% to 90% being singletons. The sample originates from a study of blood T cell repertoires in COVID-19. Background on the study: Researchers got acute and convalescent COVID-19 samples from the United States, Italy and Spain. T cells, B-cell-depleted T cells, or PBMCs supplied cDNA or gDNA.

The germline V gene has CDR1 SGHRS and CDR2 YFSETQ. V lost 4 bases, J lost 9 bases, and 14 bases lay in between. The CDR3 totals 12 residues. Sequencing used peripheral blood. The chain couples TRBV5-1 to TRBJ2-7, with D unclear. The source is a woman aged 40 to 50 with acute or convalescent COVID-19. The CDR3 is CASSERLFPQYF. The DNA of the CDR3 is TGCGCCAGCAGCGAAAGACTGTTCCCGCAGTACTTC.